Listed here are 12 T cell receptor beta chains from one sample, sequenced in a study of blood T cell repertoires in COVID-19. Clones were read by immunoSEQ multiplex PCR, and TCRdb kept only the in-frame ones, dropping some. The sample lists more than 400,000 clones; 87% were seen once. Material for sequencing was PBMCs or T cells enriched from blood (not recorded which). The receptors derive from a woman aged 18-30 years who had recovered from COVID-19.

The V call is TRBV7-3, the J call TRBJ1-1; no firm D call. Germline assignment: CDR1 SGHTA and CDR2 FQGTGA. CDR3 size: 13 residues. V lost 1 base, J lost 5 bases, and 8 bases lay in between. Here the CDR3 reads CASSLNGETEAFF. In nucleotides, the CDR3 is TGTGCCAGCAGCTTAAATGGGGAGACTGAAGCTTTCTTT.

V is TRBV28 and J is TRBJ1-1, with a weak D call TRBD1 (5 bases). Germline V gene sequence: CDR1 MDHEN, CDR2 SYDVKM. Trimming stripped 2 bases from V and 1 base from J, with 11 bases between. CDR3 size: 15 residues. In nucleotides, the CDR3 is TGTGCCAGCAGTTTACAGGGAAAAGGGAACACTGAAGCTTTCTTT. Its protein is CASSLQGKGNTEAFF.

The chain couples TRBV5-1 to TRBJ1-5, with TRBD1 matching 7 bases. The CDR3 is made up of 15 amino acids. Germline CDR1 SGHRS, CDR2 YFSETQ. The trim removed 4 bases at V and 1 base at J, leaving 5 bases unmatched. CDR3 coding DNA: TGCGCCAGCAGCCCGGGGGACAGAAGCAATCAGCCCCAGCATTTT. Residues: CASSPGDRSNQPQHF. The variable domain in full, completed from reference TRBV5-1 and TRBJ1-5, reads KAGVTQTPRYLIKTRGQQVTLSCSPISGHRSVSWYQQTPGQGLQFLFEYFSETQRNKGNFPGRFSGRQFSNSRSEMNVSTLELGDSALYLCASSPGDRSNQPQHFGDGTRLSIL.

The chain couples TRBV2 to TRBJ2-3; D uncertain. Trimming left V 3 bases short and J 0 bases short, with 7 bases between. Germline V gene data show CDR1 as SNHLY and CDR2 as FYNNEI. The CDR3 runs to 14 residues. The CDR3 nucleotides read TGTGCCAGCAGTGACTGGGCTAGCACAGATACGCAGTATTTT. Translation: CASSDWASTDTQYF.

This chain connects TRBV28 to TRBJ1-1; D perhaps matches TRBD1 (6 bases). The V end lost 6 bases, the J end lost 5 bases, and 10 bases lay between the germline ends. Germline-derived CDR1 and CDR2 are MDHEN and SYDVKM. The CDR3 loop spans 12 amino acids. CDR3 sequence (DNA): TGTGCCAGCAGCTCCGACAGGACTGAAGCTTTCTTT. The encoded protein is CASSSDRTEAFF.

The rearrangement joins TRBV5-1 to TRBJ2-3; 9 bases line up with TRBD1. From germline, CDR1 is SGHRS and CDR2 YFSETQ. This CDR3 has 17 amino acids. With V trimmed by 0 bases and J by 5 bases, 10 bases remained unmatched. DNA for the CDR3: TGCGCCAGCAGCTTGGTTTCGGCAGGGGGACAGGGAGATACGCAGTATTTT. The encoded protein is CASSLVSAGGQGDTQYF.

V gene TRBV6-5 combines with J gene TRBJ1-1; D is unresolved. From germline, CDR1 is MNHEY and CDR2 SVGAGI. This CDR3 region has 13 residues. V lost 7 bases and J 1 base, leaving 10 bases between the germline ends. In nucleotides, the CDR3 is TGTGCCAGCACCAGCGACCCGAACACTGAAGCTTTCTTT. Translated: CASTSDPNTEAFF.

This clone was seen once. The chain joins TRBV7-2 to TRBJ1-2; no clear D. V was pared by 4 bases and J by 8 bases, with 20 bases between. The CDR3 is made up of 15 amino acids. Germline V gene lookup returns CDR1 SGHTA and CDR2 FQGNSA. The chain's CDR3 is CASSSYPEAIGGYTF. The CDR3 DNA reads as TGTGCCAGCAGCTCGTACCCGGAGGCAATAGGGGGCTACACCTTC. Complete variable domain (other parts from reference TRBV7-2 and TRBJ1-2): GAGVSQSPSNKVTEKGKDVELRCDPISGHTALYWYRQSLGQGLEFLIYFQGNSAPDKSGLPSDRFSAERTGGSVSTLTIQRTQQEDSAVYLCASSSYPEAIGGYTFGSGTRLTVV.

V gene TRBV7-9 combines with J gene TRBJ1-4; the match to TRBD1 covers 7 bases. The CDR3 contains 14 residues. Germline loops: CDR1 SEHNR, CDR2 FQNEAQ (reference sequence). Trimming took 5 bases from V and 5 from J; bases not matched to a gene: 5. CDR3 in amino acids: CASSRQGINEKLFF. The DNA of the CDR3 is TGTGCCAGCAGCCGACAGGGCATAAATGAAAAACTGTTTTTT.

This clone occurred once. The rearrangement joins TRBV28 to TRBJ1-3, with D perhaps matching TRBD1 (6 bases). V was cut by 6 bases and J by 2 bases, with 20 bases left in between. The germline V gene has CDR1 MDHEN and CDR2 SYDVKM. CDR3 length: 17 residues. The CDR3 DNA is TGTGCCAGCAGGCCCACAGGGTTAGGTTTAACTGGAAACACCATATATTTT. This codes for CASRPTGLGLTGNTIYF.

The chain recombines TRBV10-1 with TRBJ2-3; D is perhaps TRBD1 (6 bases). This CDR3 region has 15 residues. Germline CDR1 and CDR2: WNHNN and SYGVQD (reference sequence). Trimming cost V 6 bases and J 4 bases, with 17 bases left between them. This chain's CDR3 is CASSPQQGVADTQYF. The CDR3 nucleotides are TGCGCCAGCAGCCCCCAACAGGGAGTCGCAGATACGCAGTATTTT.

This clone was seen only once. The chain combines TRBV5-1 with TRBJ2-3; TRBD2 agrees at 11 bases. The CDR3 consists of 15 residues. The germline CDR1 and CDR2 sequences are SGHRS and YFSETQ. The ends lost 5 bases at V and 5 bases at J; junction bases unmatched: 7. The CDR3 DNA sequence: TGCGCCAGCAGGAAGACTAGCGGGGAAATAGATACGCAGTATTTT. It yields the protein CASRKTSGEIDTQYF.